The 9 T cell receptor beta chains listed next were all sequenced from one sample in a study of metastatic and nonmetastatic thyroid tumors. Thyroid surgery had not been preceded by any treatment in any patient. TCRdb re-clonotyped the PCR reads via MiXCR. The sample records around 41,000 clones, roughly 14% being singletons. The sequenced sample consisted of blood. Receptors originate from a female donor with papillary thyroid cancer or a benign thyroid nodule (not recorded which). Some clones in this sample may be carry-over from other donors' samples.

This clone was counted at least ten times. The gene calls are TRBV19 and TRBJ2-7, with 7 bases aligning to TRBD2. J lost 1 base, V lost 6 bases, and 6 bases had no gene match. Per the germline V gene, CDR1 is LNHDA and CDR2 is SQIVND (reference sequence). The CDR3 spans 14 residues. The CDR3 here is CASSKGRGSYEQYF. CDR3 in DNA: TGTGCCAGTAGCAAGGGGAGGGGATCCTACGAGCAGTACTTC.

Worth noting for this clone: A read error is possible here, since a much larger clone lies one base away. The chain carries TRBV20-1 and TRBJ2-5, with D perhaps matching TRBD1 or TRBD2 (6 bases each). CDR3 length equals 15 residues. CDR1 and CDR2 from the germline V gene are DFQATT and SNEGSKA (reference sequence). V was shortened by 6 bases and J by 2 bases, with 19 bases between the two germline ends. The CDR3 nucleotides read TGCAGTGCCCGATTAGGGGGGAGGTATCAAGAGACCCAGTACTTC. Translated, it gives CSARLGGRYQETQYF.

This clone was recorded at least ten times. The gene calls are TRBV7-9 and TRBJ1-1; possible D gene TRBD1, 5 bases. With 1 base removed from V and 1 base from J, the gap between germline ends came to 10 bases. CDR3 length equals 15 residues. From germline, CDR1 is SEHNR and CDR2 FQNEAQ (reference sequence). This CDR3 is CASSLGGARNTEAFF. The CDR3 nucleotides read TGTGCCAGCAGCTTAGGGGGCGCTAGGAACACTGAAGCTTTCTTT.

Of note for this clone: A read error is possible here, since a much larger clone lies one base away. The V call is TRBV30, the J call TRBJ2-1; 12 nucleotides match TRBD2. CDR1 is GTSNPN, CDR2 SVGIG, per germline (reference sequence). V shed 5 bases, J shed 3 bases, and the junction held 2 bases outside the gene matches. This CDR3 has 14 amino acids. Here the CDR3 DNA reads TGTGCCTGGCTGACTAGCGGGAGCTACAATGAGCAGTTCTTC. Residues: CAWLTSGSYNEQFF.

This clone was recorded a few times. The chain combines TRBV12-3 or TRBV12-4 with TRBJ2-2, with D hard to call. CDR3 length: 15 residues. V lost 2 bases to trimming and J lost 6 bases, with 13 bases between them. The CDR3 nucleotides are TGTGCCAGCAGTTTATTTCTTGTCCGTGCCGGGGAGCTGTTTTTT. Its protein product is CASSLFLVRAGELFF.

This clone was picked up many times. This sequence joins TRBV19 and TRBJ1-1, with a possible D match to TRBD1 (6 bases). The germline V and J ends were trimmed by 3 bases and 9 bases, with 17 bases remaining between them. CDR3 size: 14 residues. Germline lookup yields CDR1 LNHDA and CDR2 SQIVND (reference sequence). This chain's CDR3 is CASSIMGGHSQAFF. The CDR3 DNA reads TGTGCCAGTAGTATCATGGGGGGACACTCCCAAGCTTTCTTT.

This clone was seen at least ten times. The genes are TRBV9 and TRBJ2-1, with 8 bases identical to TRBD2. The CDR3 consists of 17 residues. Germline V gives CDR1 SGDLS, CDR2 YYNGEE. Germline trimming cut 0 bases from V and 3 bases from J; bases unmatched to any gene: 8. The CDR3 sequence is CASSVGSGGGGYNEQFF. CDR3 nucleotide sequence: TGTGCCAGCAGCGTAGGAAGCGGGGGAGGAGGCTACAATGAGCAGTTCTTC.

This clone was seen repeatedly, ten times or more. This CDR3 reads CASSPRAGSNTGELFF. The CDR3 nucleotides read TGTGCCAGCTCACCAAGGGCGGGTTCGAACACCGGGGAGCTGTTTTTT. The V call is TRBV18, the J call TRBJ2-2; a possible D gene is TRBD2 (5 bases). The germline V gene has CDR1 KGHSH and CDR2 LQKENI. V was pared by 2 bases and J by 0 bases, with 10 bases between. The CDR3 totals 16 residues.

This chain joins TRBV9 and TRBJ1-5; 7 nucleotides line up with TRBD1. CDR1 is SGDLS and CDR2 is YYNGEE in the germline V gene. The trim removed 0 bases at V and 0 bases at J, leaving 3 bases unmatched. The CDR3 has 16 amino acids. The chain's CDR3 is CASSVGWDSSNQPQHF. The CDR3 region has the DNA TGTGCCAGCAGCGTAGGGTGGGACAGTAGCAATCAGCCCCAGCATTTT.